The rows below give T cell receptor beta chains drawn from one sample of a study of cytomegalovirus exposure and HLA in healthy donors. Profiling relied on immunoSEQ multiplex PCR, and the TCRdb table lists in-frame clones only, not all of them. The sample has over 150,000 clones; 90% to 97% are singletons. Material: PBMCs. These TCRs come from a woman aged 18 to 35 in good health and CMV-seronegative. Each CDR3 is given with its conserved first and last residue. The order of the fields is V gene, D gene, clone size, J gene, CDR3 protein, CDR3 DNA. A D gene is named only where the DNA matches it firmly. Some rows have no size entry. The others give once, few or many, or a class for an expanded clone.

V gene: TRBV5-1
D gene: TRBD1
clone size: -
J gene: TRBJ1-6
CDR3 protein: CASSMGQPGGNSPLHF
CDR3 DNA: TGCGCCAGCAGCATGGGACAGCCCGGCGGTAATTCACCCCTCCACTTT

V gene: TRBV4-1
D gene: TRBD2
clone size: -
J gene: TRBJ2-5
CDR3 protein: CASSSGRGGTSETQYF
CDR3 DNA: TGCGCCAGCAGCTCAGGACGCGGGGGGACCTCGGAGACCCAGTACTTC

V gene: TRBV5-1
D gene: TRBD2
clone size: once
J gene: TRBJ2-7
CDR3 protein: CASSLGRLAGGDSYEQYF
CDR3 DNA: TGCGCCAGCAGCTTGGGGAGACTAGCGGGGGGAGACTCCTACGAGCAGTACTTC

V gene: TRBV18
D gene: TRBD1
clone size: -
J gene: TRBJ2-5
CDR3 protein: CASSRQGSQETQYF
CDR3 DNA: TGTGCCAGCTCACGACAGGGATCCCAAGAGACCCAGTACTTC

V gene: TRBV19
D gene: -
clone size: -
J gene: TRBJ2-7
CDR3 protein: CASSAGRQTYEQYF
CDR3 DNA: TGTGCCAGTAGCGCGGGACGCCAGACCTACGAGCAGTACTTC

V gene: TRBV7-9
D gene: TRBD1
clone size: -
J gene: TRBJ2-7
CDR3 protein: CASSLDRGTAYEQYF
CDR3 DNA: TGTGCCAGCAGCTTAGACAGGGGCACAGCCTACGAGCAGTACTTC

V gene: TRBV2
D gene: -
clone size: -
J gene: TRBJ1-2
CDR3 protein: CASSVGGGYGYTF
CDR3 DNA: TGTGCCAGCAGTGTAGGAGGCGGCTATGGCTACACCTTC

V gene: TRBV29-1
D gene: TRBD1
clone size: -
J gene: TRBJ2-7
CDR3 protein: CSVATPGQVTYEQYF
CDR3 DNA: TGCAGCGTTGCTACGCCGGGACAGGTGACCTACGAGCAGTACTTC

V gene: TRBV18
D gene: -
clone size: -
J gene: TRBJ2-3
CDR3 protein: CASNSGPDRTDTQYF
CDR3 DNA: TGTGCCAGCAACAGCGGGCCGGATCGGACAGATACGCAGTATTTT

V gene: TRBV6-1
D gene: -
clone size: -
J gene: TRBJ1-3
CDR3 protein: CASSAQGQSWSSGNTIYF
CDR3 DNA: TGTGCCAGCAGTGCCCAAGGACAGTCCTGGAGCTCTGGAAACACCATATATTTT

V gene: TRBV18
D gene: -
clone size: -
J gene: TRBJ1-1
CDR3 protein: CASSLTDLNTEAFF
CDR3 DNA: TGTGCCAGCTCACTAACAGACCTGAACACTGAAGCTTTCTTT

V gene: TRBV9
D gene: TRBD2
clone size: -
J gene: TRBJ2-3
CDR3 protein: CASSVVGGGVDTQYF
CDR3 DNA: TGTGCCAGCAGCGTAGTGGGGGGGGGTGTAGATACGCAGTATTTT

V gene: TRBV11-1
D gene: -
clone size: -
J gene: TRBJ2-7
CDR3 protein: CASSLRGQDYEQYF
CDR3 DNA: TGTGCCAGCAGCTTACGGGGACAAGACTACGAGCAGTACTTC

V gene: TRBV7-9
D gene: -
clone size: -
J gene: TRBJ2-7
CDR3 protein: CASSRPQVGDSYEQYF
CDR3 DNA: TGTGCCAGCAGCCGACCCCAGGTAGGCGATTCCTACGAGCAGTACTTC

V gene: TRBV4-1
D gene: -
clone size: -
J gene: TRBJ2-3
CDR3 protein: CASSQEAGAYTDTQYF
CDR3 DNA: TGCGCCAGCAGCCAAGAGGCGGGGGCATACACAGATACGCAGTATTTT

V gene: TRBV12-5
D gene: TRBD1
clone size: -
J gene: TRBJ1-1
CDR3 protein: CASGSPTGGENTEAFF
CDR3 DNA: TGTGCTAGTGGTTCGCCGACAGGGGGTGAGAACACTGAAGCTTTCTTT

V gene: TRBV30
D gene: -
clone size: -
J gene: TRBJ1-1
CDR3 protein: CAWSLKDSLNTEAFF
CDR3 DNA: TGTGCCTGGAGTCTTAAAGACAGCTTGAACACTGAAGCTTTCTTT

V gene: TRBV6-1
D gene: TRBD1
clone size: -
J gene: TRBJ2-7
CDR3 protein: CASSEWGQSYEQYF
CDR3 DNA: TGTGCCAGCAGTGAATGGGGACAGTCCTACGAGCAGTACTTC

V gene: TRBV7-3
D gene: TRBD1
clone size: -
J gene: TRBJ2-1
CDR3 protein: CASSPEGAVSYNEQFF
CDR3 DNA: TGTGCCAGCAGCCCAGAGGGGGCTGTGTCCTACAATGAGCAGTTCTTC

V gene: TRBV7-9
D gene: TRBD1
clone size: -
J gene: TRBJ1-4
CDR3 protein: CASSFLRGKANEKLFF
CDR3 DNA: TGTGCCAGCAGCTTTCTCAGGGGGAAGGCTAATGAAAAACTGTTTTTT

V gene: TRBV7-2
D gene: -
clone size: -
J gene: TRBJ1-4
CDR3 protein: CASSPRTAEKLFF
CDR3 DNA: TGTGCCAGCAGCCCTAGGACAGCAGAAAAACTGTTTTTT

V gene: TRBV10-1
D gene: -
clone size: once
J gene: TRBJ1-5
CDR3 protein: CASSVGQGRRVDQPQHF
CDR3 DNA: TGCGCCAGCAGTGTGGGCCAGGGGAGAAGGGTAGATCAGCCCCAGCATTTT

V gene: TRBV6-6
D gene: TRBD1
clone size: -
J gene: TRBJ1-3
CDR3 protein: CASSSGQGTGNTIYF
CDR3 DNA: TGTGCCAGCAGCTCCGGACAGGGCACGGGAAACACCATATATTTT

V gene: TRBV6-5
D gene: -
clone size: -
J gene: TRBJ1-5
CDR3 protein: CASSYSRGQPQHF
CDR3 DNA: TGTGCCAGCAGTTACTCGAGGGGGCAGCCCCAGCATTTT

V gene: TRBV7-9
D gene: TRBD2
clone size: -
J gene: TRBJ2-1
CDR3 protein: CAKAGEGDEQFF
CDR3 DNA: TGTGCCAAAGCGGGGGAAGGGGATGAGCAGTTCTTC

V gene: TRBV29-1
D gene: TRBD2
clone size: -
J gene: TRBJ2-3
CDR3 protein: CSARLGLAGGRGTDTQYF
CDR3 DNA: TGCAGCGCCCGGCTAGGGCTAGCGGGGGGCAGGGGCACAGATACGCAGTATTTT

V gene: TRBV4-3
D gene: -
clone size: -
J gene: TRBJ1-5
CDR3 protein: CASSQSFYSNQPQHF
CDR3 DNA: TGCGCCAGCAGCCAATCGTTTTATAGCAATCAGCCCCAGCATTTT

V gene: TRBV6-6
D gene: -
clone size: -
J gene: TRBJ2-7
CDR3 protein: CASSPLGSGSYEQYF
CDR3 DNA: TGTGCCAGCAGTCCATTGGGTAGCGGCTCCTACGAGCAGTACTTC

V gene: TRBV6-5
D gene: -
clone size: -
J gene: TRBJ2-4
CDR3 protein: CASSSAGNLGGIQYF
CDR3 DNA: TGTGCCAGCAGTTCCGCCGGGAACTTGGGGGGCATTCAGTACTTC

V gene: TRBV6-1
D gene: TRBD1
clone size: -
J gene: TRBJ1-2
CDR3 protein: CASSERGTGGYGYTF
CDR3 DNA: TGTGCCAGCAGTGAAAGGGGGACAGGGGGCTATGGCTACACCTTC

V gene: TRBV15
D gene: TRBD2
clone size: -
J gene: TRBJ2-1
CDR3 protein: CATSAPGLAGGTYNEQFF
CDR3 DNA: TGTGCCACCAGCGCACCGGGACTAGCGGGGGGGACCTACAATGAGCAGTTCTTC

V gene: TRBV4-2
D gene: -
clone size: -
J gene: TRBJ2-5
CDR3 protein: CASSQEGGRGETQYF
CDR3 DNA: TGTGCCAGCAGCCAAGAAGGGGGAAGGGGGGAGACCCAGTACTTC

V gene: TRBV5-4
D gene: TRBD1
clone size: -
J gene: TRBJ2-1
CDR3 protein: CASSLGSWLRDRGDEQFF
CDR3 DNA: TGTGCCAGCAGCTTGGGCTCGTGGTTACGGGACAGGGGAGATGAGCAGTTCTTC

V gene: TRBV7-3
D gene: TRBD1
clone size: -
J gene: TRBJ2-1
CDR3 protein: CASSHRPERTGLDNEQFF
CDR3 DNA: TGTGCCAGCAGCCATCGACCGGAGAGGACAGGGCTGGACAATGAGCAGTTCTTC

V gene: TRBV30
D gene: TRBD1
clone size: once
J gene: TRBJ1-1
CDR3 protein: CASRDSPNTEAFF
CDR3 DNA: TGTGCCTCCAGGGACAGCCCGAACACTGAAGCTTTCTTT

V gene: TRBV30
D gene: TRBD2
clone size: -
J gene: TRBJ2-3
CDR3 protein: CAWAGGYTQYF
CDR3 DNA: TGTGCCTGGGCGGGGGGCTATACGCAGTATTTT

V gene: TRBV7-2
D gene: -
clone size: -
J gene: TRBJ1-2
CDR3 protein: CASTGGLVSSSNYGYTF
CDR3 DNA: TGTGCCAGCACGGGGGGATTAGTCTCGTCATCTAACTATGGCTACACCTTC

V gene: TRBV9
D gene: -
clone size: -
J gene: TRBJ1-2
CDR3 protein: CASSASNLGSGNYGYTF
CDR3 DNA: TGTGCCAGCAGCGCATCGAACCTTGGCAGTGGTAACTATGGCTACACCTTC

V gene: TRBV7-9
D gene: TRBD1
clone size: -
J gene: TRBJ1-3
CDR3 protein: CASSEDRGPSGNTIYF
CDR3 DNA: TGTGCCAGCAGCGAAGACAGGGGACCTTCTGGAAACACCATATATTTT

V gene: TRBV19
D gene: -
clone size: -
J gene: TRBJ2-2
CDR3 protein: CASSTRGELFF
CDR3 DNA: TGTGCCAGTAGTACCCGGGGGGAGCTGTTTTTT

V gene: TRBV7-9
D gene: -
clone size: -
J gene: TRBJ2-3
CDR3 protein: CASSLDGRTDTQYF
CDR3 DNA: TGTGCCAGCAGCTTAGATGGCCGCACAGATACGCAGTATTTT

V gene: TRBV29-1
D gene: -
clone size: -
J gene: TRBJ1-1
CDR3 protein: CSVSQVNTEAFF
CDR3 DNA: TGCAGCGTTTCACAGGTGAACACTGAAGCTTTCTTT

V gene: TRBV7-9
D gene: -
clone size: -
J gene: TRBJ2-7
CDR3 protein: CASSLIPQYEQYF
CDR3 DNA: TGTGCCAGCAGCTTAATCCCTCAGTACGAGCAGTACTTC

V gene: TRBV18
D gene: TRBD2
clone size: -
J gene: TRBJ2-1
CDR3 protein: CASSQTSSGGAYNEQFF
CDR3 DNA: TGTGCCAGCTCACAAACGAGTAGCGGGGGGGCCTACAATGAGCAGTTCTTC

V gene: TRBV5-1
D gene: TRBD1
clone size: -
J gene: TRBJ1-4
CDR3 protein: CASGQGAQNEKLFF
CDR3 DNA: TGCGCCAGCGGGCAGGGGGCGCAGAATGAAAAACTGTTTTTT

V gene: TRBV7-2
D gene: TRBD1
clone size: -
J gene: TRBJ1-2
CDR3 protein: CASSTGGNYGYTF
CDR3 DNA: TGTGCCAGCAGCACAGGGGGCAACTATGGCTACACCTTC

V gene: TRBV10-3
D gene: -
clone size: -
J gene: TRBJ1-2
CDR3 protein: CAISSGEAYGYTF
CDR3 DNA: TGTGCCATCTCTAGCGGGGAAGCCTATGGCTACACCTTC

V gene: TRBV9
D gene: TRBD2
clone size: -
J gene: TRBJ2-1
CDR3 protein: CASSVLAGGYNEQFF
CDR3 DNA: TGTGCCAGCAGCGTCCTAGCGGGGGGGTACAATGAGCAGTTCTTC

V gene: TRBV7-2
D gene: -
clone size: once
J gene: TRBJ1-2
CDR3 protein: CASSLAWSKGSYGYTF
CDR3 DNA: TGTGCCAGCAGCTTAGCTTGGTCCAAGGGGTCGTATGGCTACACCTTC

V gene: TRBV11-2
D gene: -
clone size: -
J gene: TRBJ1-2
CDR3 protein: CASTTISDAGGYTF
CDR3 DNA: TGTGCCAGCACCACCATATCGGACGCGGGTGGCTACACCTTC

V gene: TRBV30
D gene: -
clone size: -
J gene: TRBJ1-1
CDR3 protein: CAWGGRLNLNTEAFF
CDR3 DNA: TGTGCCTGGGGTGGAAGACTCAATCTAAACACTGAAGCTTTCTTT

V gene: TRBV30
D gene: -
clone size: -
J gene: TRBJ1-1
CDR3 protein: CAWSVLTGNTEAFF
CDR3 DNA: TGTGCCTGGAGTGTACTAACAGGGAACACTGAAGCTTTCTTT

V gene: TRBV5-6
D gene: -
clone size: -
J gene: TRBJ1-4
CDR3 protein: CASSLGATNEKLFF
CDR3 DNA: TGTGCCAGCAGCTTGGGAGCAACTAATGAAAAACTGTTTTTT